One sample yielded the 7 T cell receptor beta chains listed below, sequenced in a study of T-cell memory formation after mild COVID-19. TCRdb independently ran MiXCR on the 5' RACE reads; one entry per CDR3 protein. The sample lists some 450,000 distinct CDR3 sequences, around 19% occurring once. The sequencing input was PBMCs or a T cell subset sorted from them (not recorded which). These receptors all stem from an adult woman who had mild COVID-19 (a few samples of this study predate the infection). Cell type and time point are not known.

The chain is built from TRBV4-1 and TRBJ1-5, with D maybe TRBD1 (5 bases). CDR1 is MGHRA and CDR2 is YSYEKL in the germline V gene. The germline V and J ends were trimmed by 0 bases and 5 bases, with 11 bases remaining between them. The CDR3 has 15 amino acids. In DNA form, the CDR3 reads TGCGCCAGCAGCCAAGAAAGGGACCCCTATCAGCCCCAGCATTTT. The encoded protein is CASSQERDPYQPQHF.

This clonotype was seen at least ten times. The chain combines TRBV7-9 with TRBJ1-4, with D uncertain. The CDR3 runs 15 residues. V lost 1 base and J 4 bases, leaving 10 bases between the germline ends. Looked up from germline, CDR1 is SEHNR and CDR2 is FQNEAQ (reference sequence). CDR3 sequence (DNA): TGTGCCAGCAGCTTAGAAAGCGGCGGTAATGAAAAACTGTTTTTT. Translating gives CASSLESGGNEKLFF.

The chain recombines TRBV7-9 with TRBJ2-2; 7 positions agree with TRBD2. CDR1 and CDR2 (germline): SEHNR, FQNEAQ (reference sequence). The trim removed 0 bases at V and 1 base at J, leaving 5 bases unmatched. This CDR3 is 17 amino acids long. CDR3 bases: TGTGCCAGCAGCTTAGCTGGACTAGAAGTGAACACCGGGGAGCTGTTTTTT. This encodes CASSLAGLEVNTGELFF. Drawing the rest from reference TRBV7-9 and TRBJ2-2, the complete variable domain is DTGVSQNPRHKITKRGQNVTFRCDPISEHNRLYWYRQTLGQGPEFLTYFQNEAQLEKSRLLSDRFSAERPKGSFSTLEIQRTEQGDSAMYLCASSLAGLEVNTGELFFGEGSRLTVL.

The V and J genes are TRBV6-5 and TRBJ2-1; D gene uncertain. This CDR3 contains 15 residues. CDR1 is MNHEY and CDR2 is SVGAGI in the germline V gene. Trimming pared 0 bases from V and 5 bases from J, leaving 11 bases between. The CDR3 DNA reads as TGTGCCAGCAGTTACTCTGCATCCTTTAACAATGAGCAGTTCTTC. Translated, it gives CASSYSASFNNEQFF.

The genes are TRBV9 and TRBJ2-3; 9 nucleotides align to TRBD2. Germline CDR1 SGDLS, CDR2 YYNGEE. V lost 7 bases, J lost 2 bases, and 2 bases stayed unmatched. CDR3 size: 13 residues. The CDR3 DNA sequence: TGTGCCAGCGCGGGGGGGTCCACAGATACGCAGTATTTT. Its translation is CASAGGSTDTQYF.

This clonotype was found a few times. CDR3 DNA: TGCAGCGTTGAAGAGTGGGAGATCAGGGACTTGGAACTCTATGGCTACACCTTC. Its protein product is CSVEEWEIRDLELYGYTF. The rearrangement joins TRBV29-1 to TRBJ1-2; a possible D gene is TRBD1 (5 bases). Germline lookup yields CDR1 SQVTM and CDR2 ANQGSEA. V was cut by 0 bases and J by 4 bases, with 24 bases left in between. The CDR3 totals 18 residues.

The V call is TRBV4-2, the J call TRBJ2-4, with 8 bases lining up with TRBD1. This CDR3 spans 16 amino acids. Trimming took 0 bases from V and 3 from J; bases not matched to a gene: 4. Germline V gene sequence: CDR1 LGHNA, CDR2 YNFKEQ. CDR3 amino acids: CASSQESGGLKNIQYF. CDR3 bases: TGTGCCAGCAGCCAAGAGTCAGGGGGCCTCAAAAACATTCAGTACTTC.